This T cell receptor (beta chain) emerged from a study of blood T cell repertoires in COVID-19. Assay: immunoSEQ multiplex PCR; the TCRdb copy retains only in-frame clones and omits some. The repertoire holds some 160,000 clones, with approximately 91% as singletons. The V gene's germline CDR1 is MNHEY and CDR2 SMNVEV (reference sequence). The CDR3 consists of 17 residues. J lost 6 bases, V lost 6 bases, and 17 bases had no gene match. The sample comprised peripheral blood. The gene calls are TRBV27 and TRBJ1-5; 7 bases agree with TRBD1. This TCR was sampled from a man aged 18 to 29 with acute or convalescent COVID-19. The chain's CDR3 is CASSRLGVAGGGQPQHF. The CDR3 bases are TGTGCCAGCAGCCGCCTCGGGGTGGCAGGGGGTGGTCAGCCCCAGCATTTT.